This T cell receptor (beta chain) is drawn from a study of cytomegalovirus exposure and HLA in healthy donors. Comments on this clone: This sample includes further DNA sequences coding for the same CDR3.

Use of 60 Vbeta and 13 Jbeta primers characterized the PCR. Assay used: immunoSEQ multiplex PCR; TCRdb lists only in-frame clones, some missing. Here the sample spans 100,000 to 150,000 clones, about 80% being singletons. The CDR3 has 15 residues. The junction had 1 base not matched to a gene; V was cut back by 0 bases and J by 2 bases. Germline V lookup: CDR1 MNHEY, CDR2 SVGAGI. This clonotype was obtained from a boy aged 2-9 years in good health and CMV-seronegative. The sequencing input was PBMCs. V usage is TRBV6-5 and J usage is TRBJ1-5, with TRBD1 matching over 7 bases. CDR3 amino acids: CASSYSGTGNQPQHF. CDR3 sequence (DNA): TGTGCCAGCAGTTACTCCGGGACAGGCAATCAGCCCCAGCATTTT.